The rows below give T cell receptor beta chains drawn from one sample of a study of T cells in Graves' hyperthyroidism and ophthalmopathy. TCRdb used MiXCR to reprocess the multiplex PCR reads, holding one entry per CDR3 protein. Counted here are fewer than 750,000 distinct CDR3 sequences, roughly 14% occurring once; the ten biggest clones make up around 4.5%. The sample consisted of blood. These receptor sequences come from a middle-aged woman with Graves' ophthalmopathy. Each CDR3 is given with its conserved first and last residue. The D gene is left open where the match is weak. Size is omitted from some rows. Given values are once, few, many or a class for expanded clones.

V gene: TRBV7-2
clone size: -
J gene: TRBJ1-2
D gene: TRBD1
CDR3 DNA: TGTGCCAGCAGTGGGACAGGGGGAGGGAACTATGGCTACACCTTC
CDR3 protein: CASSGTGGGNYGYTF

V gene: TRBV7-9
clone size: many
J gene: TRBJ2-5
D gene: TRBD2
CDR3 DNA: TGTGCCAGCAGCTCGACAGCGGGGGAGACCCAGTACTTC
CDR3 protein: CASSSTAGETQYF

V gene: TRBV30
clone size: many
J gene: TRBJ2-7
D gene: TRBD2
CDR3 DNA: TGTGCCTGGAGTGTACTAGCGGATTACTACGAGCAGTACTTC
CDR3 protein: CAWSVLADYYEQYF

V gene: TRBV6-5
clone size: many
J gene: TRBJ2-5
D gene: -
CDR3 DNA: TGTGCCAGCAGTTACTTCGGCTCCGGGCAAGAGACCCAGTACTTC
CDR3 protein: CASSYFGSGQETQYF

V gene: TRBV5-1
clone size: many
J gene: TRBJ2-2
D gene: -
CDR3 DNA: TGCGCCAGCAGTGGCGGGACGGACACCGGGGAGCTGTTTTTT
CDR3 protein: CASSGGTDTGELFF

V gene: TRBV7-8
clone size: -
J gene: TRBJ2-5
D gene: TRBD2
CDR3 DNA: TGTGCCAGCAGCTTGAGAGCGGGGGTTACGGAGACCCAGTACTTC
CDR3 protein: CASSLRAGVTETQYF

V gene: TRBV12-3/TRBV12-4
clone size: many
J gene: TRBJ2-7
D gene: TRBD1
CDR3 DNA: TGTGCCAGCACCAGGCGGGGGACAGGGGAGCAGTACTTC
CDR3 protein: CASTRRGTGEQYF

V gene: TRBV28
clone size: many
J gene: TRBJ2-5
D gene: TRBD1
CDR3 DNA: TGTGCCAGCAGTGGTGGGACAGAAGGGCAAGAGACCCAGTACTTC
CDR3 protein: CASSGGTEGQETQYF

V gene: TRBV6-2/TRBV6-3
clone size: many
J gene: TRBJ1-1
D gene: -
CDR3 DNA: TGTGCCAGCAGTTATAACTCACAGGGAAAAGCTTTCTTT
CDR3 protein: CASSYNSQGKAFF

V gene: TRBV28
clone size: -
J gene: TRBJ2-7
D gene: -
CDR3 DNA: TGTGCCAGCAGCCCCGGGGCGCTAAAAGGTTACGAGCAGTACTTC
CDR3 protein: CASSPGALKGYEQYF

V gene: TRBV4-1
clone size: few
J gene: TRBJ2-6
D gene: -
CDR3 DNA: TGCGCCAGCAGCCAAGTCACTTCTGGGGCCAACGTCCTGACTTTC
CDR3 protein: CASSQVTSGANVLTF

V gene: TRBV15
clone size: -
J gene: TRBJ1-5
D gene: -
CDR3 DNA: TGTGCCACCAGCAGAGTCGGGTTTCAGCCCCAGCATTTT
CDR3 protein: CATSRVGFQPQHF

V gene: TRBV20-1
clone size: many
J gene: TRBJ1-5
D gene: -
CDR3 DNA: TGCAGTGCTAGAGAGGGTGGACAGCCCCAGCATTTT
CDR3 protein: CSAREGGQPQHF

V gene: TRBV30
clone size: -
J gene: TRBJ2-7
D gene: -
CDR3 DNA: TGTGCCTGGAGTTGGGAATCCTACGAGCAGTACTTC
CDR3 protein: CAWSWESYEQYF

V gene: TRBV19
clone size: -
J gene: TRBJ2-7
D gene: TRBD2
CDR3 DNA: TGTGCCAGTAGCCTAAGATCCGGGACTAGCGGGATCTACGAGCAGTACTTC
CDR3 protein: CASSLRSGTSGIYEQYF

V gene: TRBV10-3
clone size: many
J gene: TRBJ2-5
D gene: -
CDR3 DNA: TGTGCCATCAGTGAGTCGACGCGGGACGGGACCCAGTACTTC
CDR3 protein: CAISESTRDGTQYF

V gene: TRBV19
clone size: many
J gene: TRBJ1-2
D gene: TRBD1
CDR3 DNA: TGTGCCAGTAGTATGGGGACAGGGGGCGGCTATGGCTACACCTTC
CDR3 protein: CASSMGTGGGYGYTF

V gene: TRBV19
clone size: once
J gene: TRBJ1-5
D gene: -
CDR3 DNA: TGTGCCAGTAAAAATTCTCCGGGCTCTCTTGGGGGCAATCAGCCCCAGCATTTT
CDR3 protein: CASKNSPGSLGGNQPQHF

V gene: TRBV6-1
clone size: many
J gene: TRBJ1-1
D gene: -
CDR3 DNA: TGTGCCAGCACGGGCCGCGACACTGAAGCTTTCTTT
CDR3 protein: CASTGRDTEAFF

V gene: TRBV11-2
clone size: -
J gene: TRBJ2-2
D gene: TRBD2
CDR3 DNA: TGTGCCAGCAGCTTACGGTTCCAGCGGGAGAGCACCGGGGAGCTGTTTTTT
CDR3 protein: CASSLRFQRESTGELFF

V gene: TRBV18
clone size: few
J gene: TRBJ1-2
D gene: -
CDR3 DNA: TGTGCCAGCCGCACAGAGGCCTATGGCTACACCTTC
CDR3 protein: CASRTEAYGYTF

V gene: TRBV27
clone size: many
J gene: TRBJ2-5
D gene: TRBD2
CDR3 DNA: TGTGCCAGCAGTCGGGGGAGCGGGAGGATGGGAGAGACCCAGTACTTC
CDR3 protein: CASSRGSGRMGETQYF

V gene: TRBV10-3
clone size: many
J gene: TRBJ2-7
D gene: TRBD2
CDR3 DNA: TGTGCCATCAGCGCGGGACTAGGCCCCTCCTACGAGCAGTACTTC
CDR3 protein: CAISAGLGPSYEQYF

V gene: TRBV15
clone size: many
J gene: TRBJ1-2
D gene: -
CDR3 DNA: TGTGCCACCAGCGTCTACAGGGTAAACTATGGCTACACCTTC
CDR3 protein: CATSVYRVNYGYTF

V gene: TRBV20-1
clone size: many
J gene: TRBJ2-5
D gene: -
CDR3 DNA: TGCAGTGCCCGAATGCAAGAGACCCAGTACTTC
CDR3 protein: CSARMQETQYF

V gene: TRBV28
clone size: many
J gene: TRBJ1-1
D gene: -
CDR3 DNA: TGTGCCAGCAGTTTAGGCGGCAGGACTGAAGCTTTCTTT
CDR3 protein: CASSLGGRTEAFF

V gene: TRBV29-1
clone size: many
J gene: TRBJ1-2
D gene: -
CDR3 DNA: TGCAGCGTTGAAGATCCTGGGACTACCCGGGCTCGCGGAGGCTACACCTTC
CDR3 protein: CSVEDPGTTRARGGYTF

V gene: TRBV28
clone size: -
J gene: TRBJ1-1
D gene: -
CDR3 DNA: TGTGCCAGCAGTGGTGAAGGGATTTTAGCGGATGAAGCTTTCTTT
CDR3 protein: CASSGEGILADEAFF

V gene: TRBV12-3/TRBV12-4
clone size: few
J gene: TRBJ2-5
D gene: TRBD2
CDR3 DNA: TGTGCCAGCACCAAGGGACTAGCGATTAAGACCCAGTACTTC
CDR3 protein: CASTKGLAIKTQYF

V gene: TRBV14
clone size: -
J gene: TRBJ2-7
D gene: -
CDR3 DNA: TGTGCCAGCAGCCAAGATGTGTCACCCTACGAGCAGTACTTC
CDR3 protein: CASSQDVSPYEQYF

V gene: TRBV20-1
clone size: many
J gene: TRBJ1-5
D gene: -
CDR3 DNA: TGCAGTGCTAGAGAAGGGGGGCGAGGCAATCAGCCCCAGCATTTT
CDR3 protein: CSAREGGRGNQPQHF

V gene: TRBV11-2
clone size: many
J gene: TRBJ2-5
D gene: -
CDR3 DNA: TGTGCCAGCAGCTTATATTTGGACACCCGACTCCAAGAGACCCAGTACTTC
CDR3 protein: CASSLYLDTRLQETQYF

V gene: TRBV20-1
clone size: many
J gene: TRBJ2-5
D gene: -
CDR3 DNA: TGCAGTGCTAGAGGGGACATACAAGAGACCCAGTACTTC
CDR3 protein: CSARGDIQETQYF

V gene: TRBV29-1
clone size: -
J gene: TRBJ2-2
D gene: -
CDR3 DNA: TGCAGCGTGGGACCGGCGAACACCGGGGAGCTGTTTTTT
CDR3 protein: CSVGPANTGELFF

V gene: TRBV27
clone size: many
J gene: TRBJ1-1
D gene: -
CDR3 DNA: TGTGCCAGCAGTTCATCTTCTCCAGATGAAGCTTTCTTT
CDR3 protein: CASSSSSPDEAFF

V gene: TRBV6-5
clone size: many
J gene: TRBJ2-7
D gene: -
CDR3 DNA: TGTGCCAGCAGTTACTCTTTGGACTTGGCCTACGAGCAGTACTTC
CDR3 protein: CASSYSLDLAYEQYF

V gene: TRBV4-1
clone size: few
J gene: TRBJ2-7
D gene: TRBD1
CDR3 DNA: TGCGCCAGCAGCCAAGATAAGTGGACAGGGGGCCACCACGAGCAGTACTTC
CDR3 protein: CASSQDKWTGGHHEQYF

V gene: TRBV6-2/TRBV6-3
clone size: many
J gene: TRBJ2-7
D gene: TRBD1
CDR3 DNA: TGTGCCAGCAGTTTGACAGGGCACCCCTACGAGCAGTACTTC
CDR3 protein: CASSLTGHPYEQYF

V gene: TRBV6-2/TRBV6-3
clone size: few
J gene: TRBJ1-1
D gene: -
CDR3 DNA: TGTGCCAGTAAGACAGACCCGGGGATCAGGAGGAACACTGAAGCTTTCTTT
CDR3 protein: CASKTDPGIRRNTEAFF

V gene: TRBV20-1
clone size: many
J gene: TRBJ2-7
D gene: -
CDR3 DNA: TGCAGTGCTAGTATTACCAGTGAGCAGTACTTC
CDR3 protein: CSASITSEQYF

V gene: TRBV6-2/TRBV6-3
clone size: -
J gene: TRBJ1-5
D gene: TRBD1
CDR3 DNA: TGTGCCAGCAAGAACCAGGGACAGGTTACTGTTCCCCAGCATTTT
CDR3 protein: CASKNQGQVTVPQHF

V gene: TRBV11-2
clone size: many
J gene: TRBJ2-7
D gene: TRBD2
CDR3 DNA: TGTGCCAGCAGCTCGGAGATTGGACTAGCAGTCTACGAGCAGTACTTC
CDR3 protein: CASSSEIGLAVYEQYF

V gene: TRBV7-3
clone size: many
J gene: TRBJ2-6
D gene: -
CDR3 DNA: TGTGCCAGCAGCCCGAACCTGGGCACTGGGGCCAACGTCCTGACTTTC
CDR3 protein: CASSPNLGTGANVLTF

V gene: TRBV29-1
clone size: many
J gene: TRBJ2-7
D gene: -
CDR3 DNA: TGCAGCGTGGATGGACTAACGGGAGACAAGAGCTCCTACGAGCAGTACTTC
CDR3 protein: CSVDGLTGDKSSYEQYF

V gene: TRBV29-1
clone size: many
J gene: TRBJ2-5
D gene: -
CDR3 DNA: TGCAGCGTTGTCTTGAGCCAAGAGACCCAGTACTTC
CDR3 protein: CSVVLSQETQYF

V gene: TRBV11-2
clone size: many
J gene: TRBJ2-5
D gene: TRBD1
CDR3 DNA: TGTGCCAGCAGCTTGGGGGACAGAGACCAAGAGACCCAGTACTTC
CDR3 protein: CASSLGDRDQETQYF

V gene: TRBV19
clone size: few
J gene: TRBJ1-1
D gene: -
CDR3 DNA: TGTGCCAGTAGTATAGATCTGGCCCGCCTGGAGGACACTGAAGCTTTCTTT
CDR3 protein: CASSIDLARLEDTEAFF

V gene: TRBV20-1
clone size: -
J gene: TRBJ1-5
D gene: TRBD1
CDR3 DNA: TGCAGTGCTAGGCCTGGGACAGGCACTAATCAGCCCCAGCATTTT
CDR3 protein: CSARPGTGTNQPQHF

V gene: TRBV28
clone size: many
J gene: TRBJ2-5
D gene: -
CDR3 DNA: TGTGCCAGCAGACCGGGACATATTCAAGAGACCCAGTACTTC
CDR3 protein: CASRPGHIQETQYF

V gene: TRBV27
clone size: many
J gene: TRBJ2-7
D gene: TRBD1
CDR3 DNA: TGTGCCAGCCAAGAAAACGGACAGGTGGGGCCCTACGAGCAGTACTTC
CDR3 protein: CASQENGQVGPYEQYF

V gene: TRBV20-1
clone size: many
J gene: TRBJ2-4
D gene: TRBD2
CDR3 DNA: TGCAGTGCTAGAGATCTGGCGGGAGGGGGCATTCAGTACTTC
CDR3 protein: CSARDLAGGGIQYF

V gene: TRBV6-1
clone size: few
J gene: TRBJ1-6
D gene: TRBD1
CDR3 DNA: TGTGCCAGCACCTTTCAAGGGGACAGGGTTGATTCACCCCTCCACTTT
CDR3 protein: CASTFQGDRVDSPLHF

V gene: TRBV27
clone size: many
J gene: TRBJ1-5
D gene: -
CDR3 DNA: TGTGCCAGCAGGCAATCCCGCGAGGGTCAGCCCCAGCATTTT
CDR3 protein: CASRQSREGQPQHF

V gene: TRBV2
clone size: few
J gene: TRBJ1-1
D gene: TRBD1
CDR3 DNA: TGTGCCAGCAGCGATGATAGACAGGGGGACACTGAAGCTTTCTTT
CDR3 protein: CASSDDRQGDTEAFF

V gene: TRBV30
clone size: many
J gene: TRBJ2-5
D gene: -
CDR3 DNA: TGTGCCTGGAGTTTAGGGATCTTTCAAGAGACCCAGTACTTC
CDR3 protein: CAWSLGIFQETQYF

V gene: TRBV29-1
clone size: -
J gene: TRBJ2-2
D gene: -
CDR3 DNA: TGCAGCGTTCCTAGGAACGCGAACACCGGGGAGCTGTTTTTT
CDR3 protein: CSVPRNANTGELFF

V gene: TRBV6-2/TRBV6-3
clone size: many
J gene: TRBJ2-7
D gene: -
CDR3 DNA: TGTGCCAGCAGTTACGCCAGAACAGGTACCTACGAGCAGTACTTC
CDR3 protein: CASSYARTGTYEQYF

V gene: TRBV7-3
clone size: few
J gene: TRBJ1-5
D gene: TRBD1
CDR3 DNA: TGTGCCAGCTCTCCGAAAGTGAGACAGGGGGCAGCTAGTCAGCCCCAGCATTTT
CDR3 protein: CASSPKVRQGAASQPQHF

V gene: TRBV11-2
clone size: many
J gene: TRBJ2-7
D gene: TRBD2
CDR3 DNA: TGTGCCAGCAGCTTATGGGGGATAAACCTAGCGGCCGACTCCTACGAGCAGTACTTC
CDR3 protein: CASSLWGINLAADSYEQYF